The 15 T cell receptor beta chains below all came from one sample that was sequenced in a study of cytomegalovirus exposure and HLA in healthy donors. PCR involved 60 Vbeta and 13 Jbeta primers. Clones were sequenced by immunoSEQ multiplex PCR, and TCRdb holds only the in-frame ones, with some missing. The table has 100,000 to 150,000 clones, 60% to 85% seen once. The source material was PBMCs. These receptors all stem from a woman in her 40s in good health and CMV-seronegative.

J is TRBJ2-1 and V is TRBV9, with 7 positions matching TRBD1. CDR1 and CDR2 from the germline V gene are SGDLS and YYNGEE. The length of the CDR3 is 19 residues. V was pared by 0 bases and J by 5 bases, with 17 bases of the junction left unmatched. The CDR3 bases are TGTGCCAGCAGCGTAGCCCCCCTCTGGACAGGAAGGGGAAACAATGAGCAGTTCTTC. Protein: CASSVAPLWTGRGNNEQFF.

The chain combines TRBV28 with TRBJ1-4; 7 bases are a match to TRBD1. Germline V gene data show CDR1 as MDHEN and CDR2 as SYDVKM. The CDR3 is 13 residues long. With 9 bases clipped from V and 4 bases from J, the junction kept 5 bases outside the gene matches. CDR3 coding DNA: TGTGCCAGTTCACAGGGGTTTAATGAAAAACTGTTTTTT. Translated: CASSQGFNEKLFF.

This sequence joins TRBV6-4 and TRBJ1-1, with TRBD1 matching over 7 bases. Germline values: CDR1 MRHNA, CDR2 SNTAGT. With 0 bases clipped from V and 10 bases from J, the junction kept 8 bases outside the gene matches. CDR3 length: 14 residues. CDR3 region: CASSDSKGGMGAFF. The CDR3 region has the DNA TGTGCCAGCAGTGACTCGAAAGGGGGCATGGGAGCTTTCTTT.

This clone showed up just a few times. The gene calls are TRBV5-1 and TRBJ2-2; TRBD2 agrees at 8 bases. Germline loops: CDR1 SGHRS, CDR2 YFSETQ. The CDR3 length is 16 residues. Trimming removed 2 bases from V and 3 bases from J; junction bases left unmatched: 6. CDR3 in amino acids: CASSFAGGADTGELFF. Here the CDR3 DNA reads TGCGCCAGCAGCTTCGCCGGGGGGGCGGACACCGGGGAGCTGTTTTTT.

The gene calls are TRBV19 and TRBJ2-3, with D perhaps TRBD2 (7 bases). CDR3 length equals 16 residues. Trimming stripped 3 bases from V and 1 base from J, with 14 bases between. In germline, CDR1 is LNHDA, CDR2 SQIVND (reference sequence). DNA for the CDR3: TGTGCCAGTAGTATTTTGGGGGGGGCTGGCACAGATACGCAGTATTTT. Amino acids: CASSILGGAGTDTQYF. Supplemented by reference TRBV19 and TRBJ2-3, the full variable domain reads DGGITQSPKYLFRKEGQNVTLSCEQNLNHDAMYWYRQDPGQGLRLIYYSQIVNDFQKGDIAEGYSVSREKKESFPLTVTSAQKNPTAFYLCASSILGGAGTDTQYFGPGTRLTVL.

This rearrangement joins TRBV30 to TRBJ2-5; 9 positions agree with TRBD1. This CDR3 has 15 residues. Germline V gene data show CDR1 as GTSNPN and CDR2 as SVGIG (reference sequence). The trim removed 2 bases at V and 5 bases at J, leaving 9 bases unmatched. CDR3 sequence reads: CAWSRNRGRLETQYF. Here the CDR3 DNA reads TGTGCCTGGAGTAGAAACAGGGGGCGCTTGGAGACCCAGTACTTC.

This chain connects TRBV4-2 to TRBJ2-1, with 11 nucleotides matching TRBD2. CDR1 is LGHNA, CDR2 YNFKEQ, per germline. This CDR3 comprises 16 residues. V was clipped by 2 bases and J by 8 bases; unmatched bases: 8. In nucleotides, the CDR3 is TGTGCCAGCAGCCAAATAATCCCGGGACTAGCGGATGAGCAGTTCTTC. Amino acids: CASSQIIPGLADEQFF.

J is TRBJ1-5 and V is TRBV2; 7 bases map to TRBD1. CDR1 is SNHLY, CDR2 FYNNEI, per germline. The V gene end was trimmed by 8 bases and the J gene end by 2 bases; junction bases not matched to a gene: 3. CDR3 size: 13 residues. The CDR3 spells CASRQGGNQPQHF. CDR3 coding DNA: TGTGCCAGCCGACAGGGTGGCAATCAGCCCCAGCATTTT.

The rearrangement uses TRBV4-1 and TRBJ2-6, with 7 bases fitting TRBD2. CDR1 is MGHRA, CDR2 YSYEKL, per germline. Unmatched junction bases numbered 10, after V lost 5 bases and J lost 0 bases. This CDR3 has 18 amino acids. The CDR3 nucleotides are TGCGCCAGCAGCTGGGAGCCTCGCGGGGGCTCTGGGGCCAACGTCCTGACTTTC. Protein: CASSWEPRGGSGANVLTF.

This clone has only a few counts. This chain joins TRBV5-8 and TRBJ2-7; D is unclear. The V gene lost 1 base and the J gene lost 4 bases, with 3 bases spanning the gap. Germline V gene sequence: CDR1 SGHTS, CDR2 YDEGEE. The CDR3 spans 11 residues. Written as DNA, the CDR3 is TGTGCCAGCAGCTTGTATTACGAGCAGTACTTC. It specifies CASSLYYEQYF.

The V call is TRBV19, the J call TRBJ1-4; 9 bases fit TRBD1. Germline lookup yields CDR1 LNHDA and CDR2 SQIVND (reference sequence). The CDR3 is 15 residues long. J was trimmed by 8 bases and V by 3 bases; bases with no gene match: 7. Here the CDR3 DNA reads TGTGCCAGTAGTATTGGGGACAGGGATTTGGAAAAACTGTTTTTT. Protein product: CASSIGDRDLEKLFF.

In nucleotides, the CDR3 is TGTGCCAGCAGCTTAGCCCATAGCGGGGGCGGGAAAAAGTACTTC. It yields the protein CASSLAHSGGGKKYF. The chain recombines TRBV11-2 with TRBJ2-7; 9 nucleotides match TRBD2. After removal of 1 base from V and 11 bases from J, the junction contained 12 bases not matched to a gene. Germline lookup yields CDR1 SGHAT and CDR2 FQNNGV. This CDR3 is 15 amino acids long.

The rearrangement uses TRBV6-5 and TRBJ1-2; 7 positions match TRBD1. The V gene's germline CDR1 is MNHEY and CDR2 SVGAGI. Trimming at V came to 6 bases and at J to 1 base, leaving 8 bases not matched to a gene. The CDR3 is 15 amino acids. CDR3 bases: TGTGCCAGCAGGGGCCGGGACAGTAATAACTATGGCTACACCTTC. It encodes CASRGRDSNNYGYTF.

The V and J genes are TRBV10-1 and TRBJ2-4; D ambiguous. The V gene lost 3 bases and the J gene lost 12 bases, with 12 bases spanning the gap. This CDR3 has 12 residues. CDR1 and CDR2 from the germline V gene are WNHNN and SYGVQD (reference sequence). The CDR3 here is CASSDESYSQYF. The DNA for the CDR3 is TGCGCCAGCAGTGACGAATCCTACAGTCAGTACTTC.

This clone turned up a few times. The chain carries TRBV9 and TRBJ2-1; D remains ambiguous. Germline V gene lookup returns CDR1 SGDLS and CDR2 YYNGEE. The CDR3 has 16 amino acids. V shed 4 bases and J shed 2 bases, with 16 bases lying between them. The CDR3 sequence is CASSPLVRDAYNEQFF. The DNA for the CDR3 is TGTGCCAGCAGCCCTCTGGTGCGTGATGCCTACAATGAGCAGTTCTTC.